This T cell receptor (beta chain) was identified in a study of PD-1 blockade in classical Hodgkin lymphoma. General observations from the study: Those starting nivolumab under 1 year post-ASCT were excluded. Baseline TCR diversity was reportedly lower in newly diagnosed patients than in healthy donors. It was reported as lower still in relapsed/refractory patients.

Using immunoSEQ multiplex PCR, the repertoire was profiled, and TCRdb retains in-frame clones only, with some absent. This table has 25,000 to 30,000 clones, more than 75% appearing once. CDR3 length: 11 residues. Germline CDR1 SQVTM, CDR2 ANQGSEA. The table lists this clone with a count of one. Its antigen is unknown. One end of the junction varies from germline; a read error may be responsible. All trial patients relapsed after autologous stem cell transplantation. The sample was peripheral blood mononuclear cells (PBMCs), taken before the second cycle of nivolumab. The chain recombines TRBV29-1 with TRBJ2-5; D gene uncertain. This TCR was recovered from a human donor with classical Hodgkin lymphoma. CDR3 coding DNA: TGCAGCGTTGATCGGTTGGAGACCCAGCACTTC. As protein: CSVDRLETQHF.